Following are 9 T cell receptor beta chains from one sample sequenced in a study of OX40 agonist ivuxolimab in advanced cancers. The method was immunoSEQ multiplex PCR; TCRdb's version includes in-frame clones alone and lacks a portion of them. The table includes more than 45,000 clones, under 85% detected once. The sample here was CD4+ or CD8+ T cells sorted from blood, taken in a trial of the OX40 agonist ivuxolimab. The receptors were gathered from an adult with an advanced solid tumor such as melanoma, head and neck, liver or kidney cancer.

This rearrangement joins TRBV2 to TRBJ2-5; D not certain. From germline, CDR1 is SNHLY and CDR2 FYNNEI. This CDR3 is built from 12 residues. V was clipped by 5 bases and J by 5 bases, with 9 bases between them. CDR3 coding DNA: TGTGCCAGCAGTAATAGCTTGGAGACCCAGTACTTC. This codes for CASSNSLETQYF. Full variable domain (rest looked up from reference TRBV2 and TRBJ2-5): EPEVTQTPSHQVTQMGQEVILRCVPISNHLYFYWYRQILGQKVEFLVSFYNNEISEKSEIFDDQFSVERPDGSNFTLKIRSTKLEDSAMYFCASSNSLETQYFGPGTRLLVL.

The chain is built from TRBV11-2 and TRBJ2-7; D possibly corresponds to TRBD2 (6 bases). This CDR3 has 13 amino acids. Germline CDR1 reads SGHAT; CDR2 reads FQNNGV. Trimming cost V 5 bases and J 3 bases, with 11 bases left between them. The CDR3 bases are TGTGCCAGCAGCAACGGACTACTCTACGAGCAGTACTTC. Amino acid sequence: CASSNGLLYEQYF.

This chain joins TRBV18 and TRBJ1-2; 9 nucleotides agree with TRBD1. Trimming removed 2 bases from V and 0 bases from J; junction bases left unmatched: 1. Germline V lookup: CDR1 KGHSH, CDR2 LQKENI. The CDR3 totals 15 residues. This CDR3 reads CASSPGTGPNYGYTF. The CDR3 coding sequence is TGTGCCAGCTCACCAGGGACAGGGCCTAACTATGGCTACACCTTC.

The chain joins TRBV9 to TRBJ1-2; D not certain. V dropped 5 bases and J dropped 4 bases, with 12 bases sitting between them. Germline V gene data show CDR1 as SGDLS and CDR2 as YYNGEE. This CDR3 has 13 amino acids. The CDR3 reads CASSMGMPYGYTF. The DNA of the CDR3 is TGTGCCAGCAGTATGGGAATGCCCTATGGCTACACCTTC.

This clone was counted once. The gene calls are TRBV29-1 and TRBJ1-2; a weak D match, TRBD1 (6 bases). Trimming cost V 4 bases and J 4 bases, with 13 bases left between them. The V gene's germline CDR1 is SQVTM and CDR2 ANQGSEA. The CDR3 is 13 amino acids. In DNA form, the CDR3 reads TGCAGCGTTGGAAGGGGGGAGGCCTATGGCTACACCTTC. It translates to CSVGRGEAYGYTF.

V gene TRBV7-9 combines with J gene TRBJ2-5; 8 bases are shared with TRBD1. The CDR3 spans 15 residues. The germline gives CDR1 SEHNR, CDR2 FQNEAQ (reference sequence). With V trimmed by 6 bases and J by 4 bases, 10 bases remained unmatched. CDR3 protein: CASRFITGGGETQYF. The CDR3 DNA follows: TGTGCCAGCAGGTTCATCACAGGGGGTGGAGAGACCCAGTACTTC.

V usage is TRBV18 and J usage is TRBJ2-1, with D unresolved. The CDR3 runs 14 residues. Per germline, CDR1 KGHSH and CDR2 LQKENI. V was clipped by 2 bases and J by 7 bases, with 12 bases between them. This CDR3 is CASSPELGKNEQFF. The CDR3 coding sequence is TGTGCCAGCTCACCAGAGCTTGGCAAGAATGAGCAGTTCTTC.

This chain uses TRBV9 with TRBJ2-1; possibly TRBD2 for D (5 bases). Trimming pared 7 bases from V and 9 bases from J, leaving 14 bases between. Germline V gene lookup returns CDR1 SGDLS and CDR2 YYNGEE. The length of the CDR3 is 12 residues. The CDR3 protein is CASADARGEQFF. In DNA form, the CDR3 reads TGTGCCAGCGCGGACGCCCGGGGTGAGCAGTTCTTC.

The CDR3 region has the DNA TGTGCCAGCAGCAAAGAACCTAGCGGGGGTGCCTCTAGCACAGATACGCAGTATTTT. This encodes CASSKEPSGGASSTDTQYF. The chain combines TRBV21-1 with TRBJ2-3; the table names TRBD2, a call not compared with the DNA. TRBV21-1 is assigned pseudogene status. The CDR3 length is 19 residues.